A selection of T cell receptor beta chains follows, all from one sample in a study of response to subunit inactivated influenza vaccine. TCRdb fed the RT-PCR reads into MiXCR, producing one record per CDR3 protein. The sample contains about 650,000 distinct CDR3 sequences, 14% of which appear only once. This specimen was PBMCs from blood, taken less than 15 days before vaccination. Source of these receptors: a man in his forties or fifties who received an inactivated influenza vaccine. Each CDR3 is given with its conserved first and last residue. The D gene is left open where the match is weak. The size of a clone is reported for some rows only, either as once, few or many, or as a class for expanded clones.

j_call clone_size v_call d_call cdr3_nt cdr3_aa
TRBJ1-4 . TRBV11-2 . TGTGCCAGCAGCCCCGGACTCCCCGGTGAAAAACTGTTTTTT CASSPGLPGEKLFF
TRBJ2-7 few TRBV29-1 TRBD1 TGCAGCGCTTCGACAGGGACCTACGAGCAGTACTTC CSASTGTYEQYF
TRBJ2-7 . TRBV14 TRBD2 TGTGCCAGCAGCCCGAGGACTAGCGGGGCCTTTGAACAGTACTTC CASSPRTSGAFEQYF
TRBJ2-7 few TRBV7-6 . TGTGCCAGCAGCTTATTCCCAGAGGACGAGCAGTACTTC CASSLFPEDEQYF
TRBJ1-1 few TRBV7-9 TRBD1 TGTGCCAGCAGCACCCGGGACAGGGGGCCTACTGAAGCTTTCTTT CASSTRDRGPTEAFF
TRBJ2-4 . TRBV2 . TGTGCCAGCTCGCAAGGGGGGGATGGCATTCAGTACTTC CASSQGGDGIQYF
TRBJ2-1 . TRBV21-1 . TGTGCCAGCAGCAAAGCGCTTACTCGCTGTGACAATGAGCAGTTCTTC CASSKALTRCDNEQFF
TRBJ2-5 . TRBV6-2/TRBV6-3 . TGTGCCAGCAGGCCCGGGTGGGAGACCCAGTACTTC CASRPGWETQYF
TRBJ2-1 . TRBV4-2 TRBD2 TGTGCCAGCAGCCAGGAACTAGCGGGAGCCTACAATGAGCAGTTCTTC CASSQELAGAYNEQFF
TRBJ2-2 many TRBV5-1 TRBD2 TGCGCCAGCAGCTTGGAACGGGGGGACACCGGGGAGCTGTTTTTT CASSLERGDTGELFF
TRBJ2-1 . TRBV25-1 . TGTGCCAGCAGTGAACCGAATACCAATGAGCAGTTCTTC CASSEPNTNEQFF
TRBJ1-2 few TRBV20-1 . TGCAGTGCTAGAGACCTCTTCGCGAGGGGGGATGGCTACACCTTC CSARDLFARGDGYTF
TRBJ2-1 many TRBV12-3/TRBV12-4 TRBD1 TGTGCCAGCAGTCCACCCAACAGGGGGTCCGACAATGAGCAGTTCTTC CASSPPNRGSDNEQFF
TRBJ2-3 few TRBV20-1 . TGCAGTGCTAGAGATTGGGTAATAGATACGCAGTATTTT CSARDWVIDTQYF
TRBJ2-7 . TRBV27 . TGTGCCAGCAGTCCCGATCCCTCTAGGACCTACGAGCAGTACTTC CASSPDPSRTYEQYF
TRBJ1-2 many TRBV28 . TGTGCCAGCAGTTTTGGGCAGGGAAAGTATTATGGCTACACCTTC CASSFGQGKYYGYTF
TRBJ2-4 . TRBV7-9 TRBD1 TGTGCCATTAGACCACAGGGGGAGAAGGTCAAAAACATTCAGTACTTC CAIRPQGEKVKNIQYF
TRBJ2-3 . TRBV27 . TGTGCCAGCAGTCCGATCTTAGGGGGTAAAGATACGCAGTATTTT CASSPILGGKDTQYF
TRBJ2-6 once TRBV28 TRBD1 TGTGCCAGCAGTCCGGGGACAGGGGGCGTTGGGGCCAACGTCCTGACTTTC CASSPGTGGVGANVLTF
TRBJ2-5 . TRBV2 . TGTGCCAGCAGTGGAGACTCCGGACAGACCCAGTACTTC CASSGDSGQTQYF
TRBJ2-1 few TRBV3-1 . TGTGCCAGCAGCCCCCAATGGGTGAACAATGAGCAGTTCTTC CASSPQWVNNEQFF
TRBJ2-7 few TRBV20-1 . TGCAGTGCTTGGACAGATCCTTACTACGAGCAGTACTTC CSAWTDPYYEQYF
TRBJ2-7 . TRBV7-9 . TGTGCCAGCAGCCCGAAAAGGGCTGAGGGGCTCGAGCAGTACTTC CASSPKRAEGLEQYF
TRBJ2-1 few TRBV20-1 TRBD1 TGCAGTGCTTCTCACTACCGGACAGGGGGCCCCTCCTACAATGAGCAGTTCTTC CSASHYRTGGPSYNEQFF
TRBJ2-2 . TRBV29-1 TRBD2 TGCAGCGTGGGGGGGAAGGAGAACACCGGGGAGCTGTTTTTT CSVGGKENTGELFF
TRBJ2-4 . TRBV11-2 . TGTGCCAGCAGCTTAGAACCCTCGGGACGGATGATAGCCAAAAACATTCAGTACTTC CASSLEPSGRMIAKNIQYF
TRBJ1-3 . TRBV12-3/TRBV12-4 TRBD1 TGTGCCAGCAGGTCAGCGGGGACAGACACTGGAAACACCATATATTTT CASRSAGTDTGNTIYF
TRBJ2-2 . TRBV6-1 TRBD2 TGTGCCAGCAAGAACGGAGGACTAGCGGACACCGGGGAGCTGTTTTTT CASKNGGLADTGELFF
TRBJ2-5 few TRBV6-2/TRBV6-3 . TGTGCCAGCAGCTCTCGTAACACCCTCCGAGAAGAGACCCAGTACTTC CASSSRNTLREETQYF
TRBJ2-2 few TRBV11-2 . TGTGCCAGCAGCTACTCAGGGGGGGACACCGGGGAGCTGTTTTTT CASSYSGGDTGELFF
TRBJ2-7 few TRBV28 TRBD1 TGTGCCAGTTTGGGACAGGGGATCTCCTACGAGCAGTACTTC CASLGQGISYEQYF
TRBJ1-2 many TRBV28 TRBD1 TGTGCCAGCAGTTTAGGGGGACAGGGATCTAACTATGGCTACACCTTC CASSLGGQGSNYGYTF
TRBJ2-7 few TRBV15 . TGTGCCACCAGCGGAGCCGGCCAGGGTGGCGAGCAGTACTTC CATSGAGQGGEQYF
TRBJ1-6 . TRBV7-9 . TGTGCCAGCAGCCACGGACAGACCGATTCACCCCTCCACTTT CASSHGQTDSPLHF
TRBJ2-2 . TRBV29-1 . TGCAGCGTTGATGGACCCCGCGGGGAGCTGTTTTTT CSVDGPRGELFF
TRBJ1-2 . TRBV29-1 TRBD1 TGCAGCGTTGAAGGACAGGGAGGCGGCTACACCTTC CSVEGQGGGYTF
TRBJ2-7 . TRBV4-2 . TGTGCCAGCAGGTTCTCAGGCGACCAGAGCTCCTACGAGCAGTACTTC CASRFSGDQSSYEQYF
TRBJ2-5 few TRBV6-2/TRBV6-3 . TGTGCCAGCAGTTACTCGACCGTAATGGCGGAGACCCAGTACTTC CASSYSTVMAETQYF
TRBJ2-5 few TRBV11-2 . TGTGCCAGCAGCTTAGTTCCCCGCAGTGGCCAAGAGACCCAGTACTTC CASSLVPRSGQETQYF
TRBJ2-1 . TRBV7-2 TRBD1 TGTGCCAGCAGCTTAGGGGCAGGGGGAAAAAATGAGCAGTTCTTC CASSLGAGGKNEQFF
TRBJ1-1 many TRBV6-2/TRBV6-3 . TGTGCCAGCAGTAGCCCTGGGGGCAAGGACACTGAAGCTTTCTTT CASSSPGGKDTEAFF
TRBJ1-5 once TRBV15 . TGTGCCACCAGCAGAGTAAGAGGGTCTGGGGCCCAGCATTTT CATSRVRGSGAQHF
TRBJ1-5 few TRBV12-3/TRBV12-4 . TGTGCCAGCAGCAATGAGGGTCTGAGCAATCAGCCCCAGCATTTT CASSNEGLSNQPQHF
TRBJ2-3 few TRBV15 TRBD1 TGTGCCACCAGCAGAGGCGGCAGGGGGCTAGCAGATACGCAGTATTTT CATSRGGRGLADTQYF
TRBJ2-1 many TRBV29-1 . TGCAGCGTTGATGCCGACTACAATGAGCAGTTCTTC CSVDADYNEQFF
TRBJ2-1 . TRBV20-1 TRBD2 TGCAGTGCTAGACGCAGCGGGGGGGCGGGTGAGCAGTTCTTC CSARRSGGAGEQFF
TRBJ2-7 . TRBV18 TRBD2 TGTGCCAGCTCACCGAGGGCGGGAGGGGGCATTACCTACGAGCAGTACTTC CASSPRAGGGITYEQYF
TRBJ1-2 few TRBV4-3 . TGCGCCAGCAGCCACCCTATCTATGGCTACACCTTC CASSHPIYGYTF
TRBJ1-2 . TRBV4-3 . TGCGCCAGCAGCCAAGAAGCGCTCAGCTATGGCTACACCTTC CASSQEALSYGYTF
TRBJ1-3 . TRBV28 . TGTGCCAGCAGGAGCGGGTTTCGAAACACCATATATTTT CASRSGFRNTIYF
TRBJ2-1 . TRBV11-2 TRBD1 TGTGCCAGCAGCCCTCCCCTAGGGACAGGGTTGAATGAGCAGTTCTTC CASSPPLGTGLNEQFF
TRBJ2-5 many TRBV7-9 TRBD2 TGTGCCAGCAGCTTAGGGCTAGCGGGGACCCAAGAGACCCAGTACTTC CASSLGLAGTQETQYF
TRBJ2-3 . TRBV11-3 . TGTGCCAGCAGCCCGGCTGGAGGGATGGATACGCAGTATTTT CASSPAGGMDTQYF
TRBJ2-3 . TRBV21-1 . TGTGCCAGCAGCAAAGGCCTACGGGACGGCCCGGATACGCAGTATTTT CASSKGLRDGPDTQYF
TRBJ1-5 many TRBV20-1 . TGCAGTGCTAGGAGGGCCCTCAATCAGCCCCAGCATTTT CSARRALNQPQHF